The TCR beta chain described here comes from a study of chemoradiotherapy in HPV16-positive cancers. Study in general: Candidate HPV-specific clones and shared TCR motifs came from a couple of HPV16-positive patients.

Repertoires were sampled repeatedly during chemoradiotherapy. Study-wide results and caveats: In HPV16-positive patients, HPV-responsive T-cell expansion tracked better recurrence-free survival. Functional assays defining HPV-specific T cells used only a couple of HPV16-positive patients.

The protocol was immunoSEQ multiplex PCR, while the TCRdb copy is restricted to in-frame clones and leaves out a portion. The repertoire holds tens of thousands of clones, with more than 70% as singletons. The CDR3 runs to 15 residues. Trimming took off 4 bases at V and 7 bases at J, with 14 bases between the two ends. Per germline, CDR1 SGHTA and CDR2 FQGNSA. A remark on this clone: Its cognate antigen is unknown.

The rearrangement links TRBV7-2 to TRBJ1-6, with D possibly matching TRBD1 (5 bases). The sequence came from a human donor with HPV-associated anogenital cancer. The sample here was blood, taken from a patient who underwent chemoradiotherapy. CDR3 protein: CASSSVQGTNSPLHF. CDR3 coding DNA: TGTGCCAGCAGCTCTGTTCAGGGTACGAATTCACCCCTCCACTTT.